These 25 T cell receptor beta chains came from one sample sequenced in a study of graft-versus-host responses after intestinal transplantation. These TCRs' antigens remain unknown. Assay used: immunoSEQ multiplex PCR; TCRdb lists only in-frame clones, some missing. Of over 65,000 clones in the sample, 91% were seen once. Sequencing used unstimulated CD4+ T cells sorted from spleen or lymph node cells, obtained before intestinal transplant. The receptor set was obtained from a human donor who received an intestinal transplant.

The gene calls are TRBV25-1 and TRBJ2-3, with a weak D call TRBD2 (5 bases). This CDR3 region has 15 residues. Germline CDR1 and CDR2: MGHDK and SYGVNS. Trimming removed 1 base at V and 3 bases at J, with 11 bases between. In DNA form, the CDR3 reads TGTGCCAGCAGTGAATCGGGGATTCGAACAGATACGCAGTATTTT. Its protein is CASSESGIRTDTQYF.

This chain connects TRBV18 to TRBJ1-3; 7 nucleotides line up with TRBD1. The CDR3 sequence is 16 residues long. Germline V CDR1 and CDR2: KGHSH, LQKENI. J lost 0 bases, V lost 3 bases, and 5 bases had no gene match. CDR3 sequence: CASSPRQGLSGNTIYF. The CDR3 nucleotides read TGTGCCAGCTCACCTAGACAGGGCCTCTCTGGAAACACCATATATTTT.

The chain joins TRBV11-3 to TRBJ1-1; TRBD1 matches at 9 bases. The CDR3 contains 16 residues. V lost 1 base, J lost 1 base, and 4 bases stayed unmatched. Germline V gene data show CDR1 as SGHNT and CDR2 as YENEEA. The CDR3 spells CASSLGTGVGNTEAFF. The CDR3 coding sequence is TGTGCCAGCAGCTTAGGGACAGGGGTCGGGAACACTGAAGCTTTCTTT.

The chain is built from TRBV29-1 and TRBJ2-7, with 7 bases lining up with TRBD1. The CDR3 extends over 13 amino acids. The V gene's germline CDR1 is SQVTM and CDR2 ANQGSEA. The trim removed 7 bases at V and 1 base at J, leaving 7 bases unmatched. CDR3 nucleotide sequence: TGCAGCGCTGGGTGGGACAGATCCTACGAGCAGTACTTC. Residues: CSAGWDRSYEQYF.

CDR3 bases: TGTGCCAGCAGCCAAGATGGGGGGAGGAGACAGCCCCAGCATTTT. Encoded protein: CASSQDGGRRQPQHF. This chain links TRBV14 with TRBJ1-5, with a possible D match to TRBD1 (5 bases). Trimming shortened V by 0 bases and J by 7 bases, and 13 bases separated the two germline ends. This CDR3 comprises 15 residues. CDR1 and CDR2 (germline): SGHDN, FVKESK. The variable domain in full, with the rest retrieved from reference TRBV14 and TRBJ1-5, is EAGVTQFPSHSVIEKGQTVTLRCDPISGHDNLYWYRRVMGKEIKFLLHFVKESKQDESGMPNNRFLAERTGGTYSTLKVQPAELEDSGVYFCASSQDGGRRQPQHFGDGTRLSIL.

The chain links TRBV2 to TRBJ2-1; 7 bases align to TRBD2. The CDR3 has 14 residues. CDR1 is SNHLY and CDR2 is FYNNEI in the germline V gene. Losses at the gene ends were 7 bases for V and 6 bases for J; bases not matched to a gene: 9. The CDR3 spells CASMEASGLNEQFF. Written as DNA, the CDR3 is TGTGCCAGCATGGAGGCTAGCGGCCTCAATGAGCAGTTCTTC.

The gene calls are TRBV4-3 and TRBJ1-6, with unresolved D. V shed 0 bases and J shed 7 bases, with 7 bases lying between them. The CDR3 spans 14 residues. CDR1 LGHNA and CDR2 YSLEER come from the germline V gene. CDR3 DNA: TGCGCCAGCAGCCAAGAGGGAGAGAATTCACCCCTCCACTTT. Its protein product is CASSQEGENSPLHF.

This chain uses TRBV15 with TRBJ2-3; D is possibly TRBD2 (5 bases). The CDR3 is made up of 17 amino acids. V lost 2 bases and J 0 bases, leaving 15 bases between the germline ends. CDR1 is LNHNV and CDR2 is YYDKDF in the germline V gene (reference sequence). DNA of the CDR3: TGTGCCACCAGCAGATCGGAACAGCGGTGGAGCACAGATACGCAGTATTTT. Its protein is CATSRSEQRWSTDTQYF.

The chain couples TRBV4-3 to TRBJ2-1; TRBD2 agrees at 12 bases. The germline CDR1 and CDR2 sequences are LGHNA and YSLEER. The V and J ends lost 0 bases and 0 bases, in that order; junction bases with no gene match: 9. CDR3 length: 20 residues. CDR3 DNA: TGCGCCAGCAGCCAAGAAATAGGGACTAGCGGGCCTAGCTCCTACAATGAGCAGTTCTTC. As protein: CASSQEIGTSGPSSYNEQFF.

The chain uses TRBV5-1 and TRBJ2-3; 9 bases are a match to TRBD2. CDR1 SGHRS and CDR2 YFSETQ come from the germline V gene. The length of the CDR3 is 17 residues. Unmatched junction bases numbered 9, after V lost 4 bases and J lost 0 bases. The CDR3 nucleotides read TGCGCCAGCAGCCTCAATAGCGGGGGTATTAGCACAGATACGCAGTATTTT. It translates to CASSLNSGGISTDTQYF.

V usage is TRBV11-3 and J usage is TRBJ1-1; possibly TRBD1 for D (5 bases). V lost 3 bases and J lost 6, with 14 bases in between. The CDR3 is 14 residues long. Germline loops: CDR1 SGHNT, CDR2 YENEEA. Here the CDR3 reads CASSFYLGGAEAFF. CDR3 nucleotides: TGTGCCAGCAGCTTCTATTTGGGGGGAGCTGAAGCTTTCTTT.

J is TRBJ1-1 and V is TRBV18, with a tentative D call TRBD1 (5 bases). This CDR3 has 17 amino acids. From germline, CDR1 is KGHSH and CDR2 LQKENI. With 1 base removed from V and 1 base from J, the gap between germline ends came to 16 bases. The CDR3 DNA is TGTGCCAGCTCACCACGGGGCATCACGGAAGGGAACACTGAAGCTTTCTTT. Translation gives CASSPRGITEGNTEAFF. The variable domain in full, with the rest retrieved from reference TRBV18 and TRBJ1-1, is NAGVMQNPRHLVRRRGQEARLRCSPMKGHSHVYWYRQLPEEGLKFMVYLQKENIIDESGMPKERFSAEFPKEGPSILRIQQVVRGDSAAYFCASSPRGITEGNTEAFFGQGTRLTVV.

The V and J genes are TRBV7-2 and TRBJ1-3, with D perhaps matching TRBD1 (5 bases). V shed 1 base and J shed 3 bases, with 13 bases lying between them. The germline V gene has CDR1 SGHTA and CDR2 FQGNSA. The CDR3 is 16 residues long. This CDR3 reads CASSLEHGGFGNTIYF. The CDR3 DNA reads TGTGCCAGCAGCTTAGAGCACGGGGGGTTTGGAAACACCATATATTTT.

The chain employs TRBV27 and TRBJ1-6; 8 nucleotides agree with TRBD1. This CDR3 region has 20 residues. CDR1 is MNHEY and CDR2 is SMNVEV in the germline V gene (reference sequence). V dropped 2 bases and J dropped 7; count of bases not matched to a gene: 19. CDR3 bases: TGTGCCAGCAGTTTACGGGGGTGGGGACAGGAGTATCCTCAAAATTCACCCCTCCACTTT. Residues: CASSLRGWGQEYPQNSPLHF.

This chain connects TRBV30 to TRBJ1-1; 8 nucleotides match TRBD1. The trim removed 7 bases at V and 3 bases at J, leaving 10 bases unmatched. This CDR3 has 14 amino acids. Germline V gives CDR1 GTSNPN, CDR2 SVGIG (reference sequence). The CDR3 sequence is CAYYHGTGDTEAFF. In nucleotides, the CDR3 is TGTGCCTACTACCACGGGACAGGCGACACTGAAGCTTTCTTT.

CDR3 in amino acids: CASSMTGGQYSGYTF. CDR3 bases: TGTGCCAGTAGTATGACAGGGGGGCAGTACTCTGGCTACACCTTC. The chain couples TRBV19 to TRBJ1-2; 9 bases agree with TRBD1. Trimming removed 3 bases from V and 7 bases from J; junction bases left unmatched: 9. The CDR3 is 15 residues long. Germline CDR1 is LNHDA and CDR2 is SQIVND (reference sequence).

The CDR3 loop is CASSQVWAGVYYEQYF. CDR3 coding DNA: TGCGCCAGCAGCCAAGTGTGGGCGGGGGTATACTACGAGCAGTACTTC. This chain connects TRBV4-1 to TRBJ2-7; the match to TRBD2 covers 7 bases. From germline, CDR1 is MGHRA and CDR2 YSYEKL. Trimming took 1 base from V and 3 from J; bases not matched to a gene: 9. The CDR3 consists of 16 residues.

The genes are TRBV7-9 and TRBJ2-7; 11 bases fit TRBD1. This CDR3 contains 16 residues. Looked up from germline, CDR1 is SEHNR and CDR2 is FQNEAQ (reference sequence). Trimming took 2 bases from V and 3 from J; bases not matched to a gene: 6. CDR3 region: CASSLPHGTGGYEQYF. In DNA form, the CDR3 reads TGTGCCAGCAGCTTACCGCATGGGACAGGGGGCTACGAGCAGTACTTC.

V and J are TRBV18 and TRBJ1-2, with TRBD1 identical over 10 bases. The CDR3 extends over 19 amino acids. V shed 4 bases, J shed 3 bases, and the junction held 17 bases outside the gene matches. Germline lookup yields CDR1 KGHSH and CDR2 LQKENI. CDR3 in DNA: TGTGCCAGCTCACTCTGGGCCCCCAGGACAGGGGGAGGAGACTATGGCTACACCTTC. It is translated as CASSLWAPRTGGGDYGYTF.

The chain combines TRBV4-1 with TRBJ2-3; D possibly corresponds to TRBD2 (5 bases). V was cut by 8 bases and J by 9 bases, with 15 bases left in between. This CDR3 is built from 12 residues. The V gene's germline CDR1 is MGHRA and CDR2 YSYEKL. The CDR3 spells CASSPDWETQYF. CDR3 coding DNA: TGCGCCAGCTCCCCGGACTGGGAGACGCAGTATTTT.

The CDR3 region is CSVDVGASTDTQYF. The CDR3 DNA is TGCAGCGTTGACGTGGGAGCCAGCACAGATACGCAGTATTTT. The chain links TRBV29-1 to TRBJ2-3; D perhaps matches TRBD2 (5 bases). The CDR3 runs to 14 residues. The V gene lost 3 bases and the J gene lost 0 bases, with 10 bases spanning the gap. Germline CDR1 and CDR2: SQVTM and ANQGSEA.

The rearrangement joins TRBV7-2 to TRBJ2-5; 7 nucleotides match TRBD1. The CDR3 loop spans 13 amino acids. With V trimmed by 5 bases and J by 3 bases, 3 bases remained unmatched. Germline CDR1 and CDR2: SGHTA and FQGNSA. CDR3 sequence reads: CASSPGTEETQYF. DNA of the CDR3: TGTGCCAGCAGCCCAGGGACAGAAGAGACCCAGTACTTC.

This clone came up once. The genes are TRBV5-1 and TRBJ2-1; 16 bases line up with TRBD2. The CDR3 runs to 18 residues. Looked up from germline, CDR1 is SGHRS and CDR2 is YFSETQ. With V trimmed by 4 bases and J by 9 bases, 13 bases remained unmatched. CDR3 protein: CASSTGTSGGAVQIEQFF. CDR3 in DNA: TGCGCCAGCAGCACCGGGACTAGCGGGGGGGCCGTTCAGATTGAGCAGTTCTTC.

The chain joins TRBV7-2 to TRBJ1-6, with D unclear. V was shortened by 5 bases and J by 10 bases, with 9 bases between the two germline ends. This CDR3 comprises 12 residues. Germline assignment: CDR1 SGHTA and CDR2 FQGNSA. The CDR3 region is CASSPVASPLHF. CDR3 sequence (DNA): TGTGCCAGCAGCCCGGTCGCGTCACCCCTCCACTTT.

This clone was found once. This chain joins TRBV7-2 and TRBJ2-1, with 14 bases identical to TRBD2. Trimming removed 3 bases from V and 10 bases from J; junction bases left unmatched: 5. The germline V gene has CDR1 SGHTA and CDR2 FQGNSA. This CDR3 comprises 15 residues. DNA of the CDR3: TGTGCCAGCAGCTTGGGGGGACTAGCGGGGGTCGAGCAGTTCTTC. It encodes CASSLGGLAGVEQFF.